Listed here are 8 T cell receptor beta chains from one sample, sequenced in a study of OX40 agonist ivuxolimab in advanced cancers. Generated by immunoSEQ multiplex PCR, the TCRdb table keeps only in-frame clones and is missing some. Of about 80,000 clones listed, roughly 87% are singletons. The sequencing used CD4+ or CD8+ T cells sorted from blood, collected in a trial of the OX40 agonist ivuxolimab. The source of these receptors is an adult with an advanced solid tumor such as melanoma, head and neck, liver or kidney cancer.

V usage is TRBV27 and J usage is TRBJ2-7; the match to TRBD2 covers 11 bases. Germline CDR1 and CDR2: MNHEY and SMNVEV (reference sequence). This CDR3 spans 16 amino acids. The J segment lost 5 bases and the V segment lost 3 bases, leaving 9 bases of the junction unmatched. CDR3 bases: TGTGCCAGCAGTTTTCTGGCTAGCGGGAGGTTCCACGAGCAGTACTTC. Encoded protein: CASSFLASGRFHEQYF.

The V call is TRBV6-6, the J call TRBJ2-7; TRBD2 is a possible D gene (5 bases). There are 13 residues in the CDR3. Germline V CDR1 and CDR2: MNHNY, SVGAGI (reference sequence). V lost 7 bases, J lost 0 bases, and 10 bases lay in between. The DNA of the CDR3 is TGTGCCAGCAAGGGTAGCGCCTCCTACGAGCAGTACTTC. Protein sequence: CASKGSASYEQYF.

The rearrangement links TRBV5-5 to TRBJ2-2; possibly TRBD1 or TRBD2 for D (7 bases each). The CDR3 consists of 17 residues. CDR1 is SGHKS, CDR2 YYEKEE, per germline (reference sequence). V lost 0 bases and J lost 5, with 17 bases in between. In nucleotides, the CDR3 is TGTGCCAGCAGCTTGGCCGGCGGCAGGGGGGGAACCGGGGAGCTGTTTTTT. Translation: CASSLAGGRGGTGELFF.

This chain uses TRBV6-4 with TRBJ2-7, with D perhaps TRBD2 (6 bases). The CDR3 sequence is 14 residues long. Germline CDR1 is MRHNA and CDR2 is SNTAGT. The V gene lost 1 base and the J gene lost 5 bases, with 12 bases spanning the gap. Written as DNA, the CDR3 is TGTGCCAGCAGTGACTTTGGAGGGGACCACGAGCAGTACGTC. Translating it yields CASSDFGGDHEQYV.

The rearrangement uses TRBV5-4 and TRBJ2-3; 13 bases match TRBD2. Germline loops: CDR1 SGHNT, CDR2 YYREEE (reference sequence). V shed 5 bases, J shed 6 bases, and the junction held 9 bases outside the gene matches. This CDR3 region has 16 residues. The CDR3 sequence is CASRLTLTSGGDTQYF. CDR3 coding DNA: TGTGCCAGCAGACTAACCTTGACTAGCGGGGGGGATACGCAGTATTTT.

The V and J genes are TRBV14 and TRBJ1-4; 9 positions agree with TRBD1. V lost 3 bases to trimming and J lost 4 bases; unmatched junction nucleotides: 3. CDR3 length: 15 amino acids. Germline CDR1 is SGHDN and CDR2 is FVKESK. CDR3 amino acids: CASSQGQGNNEKLFF. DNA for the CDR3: TGTGCCAGCAGCCAGGGACAGGGTAATAATGAAAAACTGTTTTTT.

The CDR3 DNA reads TGTGCCAGCACCACGGCCGGGACTAGCGGGGGTGAGCAGTTCTTC. Translating gives CASTTAGTSGGEQFF. The rearrangement joins TRBV27 to TRBJ2-1; 14 nucleotides align to TRBD2. The V and J ends lost 7 bases and 9 bases, in that order; junction bases with no gene match: 8. The CDR3 contains 15 residues. Germline V gene sequence: CDR1 MNHEY, CDR2 SMNVEV (reference sequence).

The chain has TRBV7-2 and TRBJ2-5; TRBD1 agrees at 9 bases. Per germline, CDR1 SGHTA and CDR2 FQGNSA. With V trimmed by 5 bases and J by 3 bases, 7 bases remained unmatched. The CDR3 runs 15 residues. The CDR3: CASSRGQGGKETQYF. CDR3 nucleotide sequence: TGTGCCAGCAGCAGGGGACAGGGAGGCAAAGAGACCCAGTACTTC. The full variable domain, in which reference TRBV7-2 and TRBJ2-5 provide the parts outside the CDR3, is GAGVSQSPSNKVTEKGKDVELRCDPISGHTALYWYRQSLGQGLEFLIYFQGNSAPDKSGLPSDRFSAERTGGSVSTLTIQRTQQEDSAVYLCASSRGQGGKETQYFGPGTRLLVL.